This T cell receptor beta chain derives from a study of cytomegalovirus exposure and HLA in healthy donors. Regarding the study as a whole: The authors confirmed in vitro that a few CMV-associated chains were specific for CMV antigens.

With regard to this clone: As yet, its antigen is unknown.

With V trimmed by 8 bases and J by 2 bases, 6 bases remained unmatched. This CDR3 comprises 13 residues. Germline lookup yields CDR1 MNHEY and CDR2 SMNVEV (reference sequence). Vbeta (60) and Jbeta (13) primers were used in the PCR. Libraries were prepared by immunoSEQ multiplex PCR; TCRdb keeps only in-frame clonotypes and omits some of them. The table includes around 120,000 clones, around 76% detected once. The source of this sequence is a man aged 60 to 69 in good health and CMV-seropositive. Sequenced sample: PBMCs. The chain is built from TRBV27 and TRBJ2-7, with 7 bases aligning to TRBD1. This chain's CDR3 is CASGEQGTYEQYF. The CDR3 nucleotides are TGTGCCAGCGGAGAACAGGGGACCTACGAGCAGTACTTC.